Listed below are T cell receptor beta chains from one sample, sequenced in a study of identical twins. One entry per CDR3 protein results from TCRdb running MiXCR on the 5' RACE reads. The sample includes about 720,000 distinct CDR3 sequences, approximately 18% of them seen just once. This sample was also put to use in a study of T cells expressing NK-cell markers.

The material sequenced was PBMCs. These receptors were collected from a woman aged 18-35 years in good health. CDR3s include the opening cysteine and the closing phenylalanine or tryptophan. The D gene is left open where the match is weak. Some rows mark clone size as missing; the rest say once, few, many or name a class of expanded clone.

V gene	clone size	J gene	D gene	CDR3 DNA	CDR3 protein
TRBV13	few	TRBJ2-7	NA	TGTGCCAGCAGCGCGACGGACAGTACACCGGGGGAGCAGTACTTC	CASSATDSTPGEQYF
TRBV7-2	few	TRBJ2-1	TRBD2	TGTGCCTCCTCTTCCCTAGCGGGAGATCTCACTGAGCAGTTCTTC	CASSSLAGDLTEQFF
TRBV29-1	many	TRBJ2-1	NA	TGCAGCGTTGACCGGGGGGCCTCTATAGATGAGCAGTTCTTC	CSVDRGASIDEQFF
TRBV20-1	few	TRBJ2-2	NA	TGCAGTGCTAGAGCGGCTAGCTCCCCCGACGGGGAGCTGTTTTTT	CSARAASSPDGELFF
TRBV6-2/TRBV6-3	NA	TRBJ2-7	TRBD2	TGTGCCAGCAGTTCGCAGCGGGGCGGTAGCTCCTACGAGCAGTACTTC	CASSSQRGGSSYEQYF
TRBV11-2	NA	TRBJ2-3	NA	TGTGCCAGCAGCCGGGACCACAATAGGGATACGCAGTATTTT	CASSRDHNRDTQYF
TRBV29-1	few	TRBJ2-5	NA	TGCAGCGTTCCGGACCTACAGCGGAAGACCCAGTACTTC	CSVPDLQRKTQYF
TRBV5-1	few	TRBJ2-1	NA	TGCGCCAGCAGCTTGGGGCTAGTGAACGATGAGCAGTTCTTC	CASSLGLVNDEQFF
TRBV7-9	NA	TRBJ1-2	NA	TGTGCCAGCAGCCCTCCCGGGACGGACTATGGCTACACCTTC	CASSPPGTDYGYTF
TRBV12-3/TRBV12-4	NA	TRBJ1-4	NA	TGTGCCAGCAGACCAGGGCTACTTAATGAAAAACTGTTTTTT	CASRPGLLNEKLFF
TRBV3-1	NA	TRBJ1-2	NA	TGTGCCAGCCGTCCCGGAAATACCTACTACTATGGCTACACCTTC	CASRPGNTYYYGYTF
TRBV7-2	NA	TRBJ2-2	TRBD1	TGTGCCAGCAGCTTAGTATGGGACAGTAGCGCCGGGGAGCTGTTTTTT	CASSLVWDSSAGELFF
TRBV6-1	few	TRBJ1-1	NA	TGTGCCAGCAATCCCGGGGTTAGGAACACTGAAGCTTTCTTT	CASNPGVRNTEAFF
TRBV4-3	few	TRBJ1-1	NA	TGCGCCAGCAGCCAAGATCTTGGTTCCCCGAACACTGAAGCTTTCTTT	CASSQDLGSPNTEAFF
TRBV12-3/TRBV12-4	NA	TRBJ2-3	NA	TGTGCCAGCAGCCTAGGGACGGGACTTGCCGATACGCAGTATTTT	CASSLGTGLADTQYF
TRBV27	few	TRBJ2-7	TRBD2	TGTGCCAGCAGTTTATGGGCTAGCGGGGCCTCCTACGAGCAGTACTTC	CASSLWASGASYEQYF
TRBV6-1	NA	TRBJ2-1	NA	TGTGCCAGCAGCCATAGCGGATCCACCGGTGAGCAGTTCTTC	CASSHSGSTGEQFF
TRBV5-1	NA	TRBJ2-1	TRBD2	TGCGCCAGCAGCTTGGCGGCGGGGAGGGGCAATGAGCAGTTCTTC	CASSLAAGRGNEQFF
TRBV4-3	few	TRBJ1-1	NA	TGCGCCAGCAGCCAAGATCACCGCAGGAACACTGAAGCTTTCTTT	CASSQDHRRNTEAFF
TRBV12-3/TRBV12-4	NA	TRBJ2-1	NA	TGTGCCAGCAGCCGGCTGGCCAGCGGACTACCCTACAATGAGCAGTTCTTC	CASSRLASGLPYNEQFF
TRBV7-9	few	TRBJ2-7	TRBD2	TGTGCCAGCAGCCCCTGGACTAGTGTCAACGAGCAGTACTTC	CASSPWTSVNEQYF
TRBV3-1	NA	TRBJ2-5	NA	TGTGCCAGCAGCCAAGATAGGGTACTTACTCAGACCCAGTACTTC	CASSQDRVLTQTQYF
TRBV11-3	few	TRBJ2-1	TRBD2	TGTGCCAGCAGCCGCACACTAGCGAGCTCCTACAATGAGCAGTTCTTC	CASSRTLASSYNEQFF
TRBV19	few	TRBJ1-2	NA	TGTGCCACACGAAACAAACACAGGTTAAGCTATGGCTACACCTTC	CATRNKHRLSYGYTF
TRBV11-2	NA	TRBJ2-3	NA	TGTGCCAGCAGCTTAAGGCGAGCGGCAAGCACAGATACGCAGTATTTT	CASSLRRAASTDTQYF
TRBV24-1	few	TRBJ2-3	TRBD1	TGTGCCACCAGTGACCACGGACAGGGCACAGATACGCAGTATTTT	CATSDHGQGTDTQYF
TRBV12-3/TRBV12-4	NA	TRBJ1-6	TRBD1	TGTGCCAGCAGTTTAACGGACAGGGCTAGCTCACCCCTCCACTTT	CASSLTDRASSPLHF
TRBV20-1	NA	TRBJ2-7	TRBD2	TGCAGTGCGGGCGAGGGGGGACTAGCGGCAAACTTC	CSAGEGGLAANF
TRBV5-1	NA	TRBJ2-2	NA	TGCGCCAGCAGCTTGGTCGGAGGGAGCCCCGGGGAGCTGTTTTTT	CASSLVGGSPGELFF
TRBV6-5	NA	TRBJ2-3	NA	TGTGCCAGCAGTTACCAATCCAGTCTCTCAGATACGCAGTATTTT	CASSYQSSLSDTQYF
TRBV6-1	few	TRBJ2-6	NA	TGTGCCAGCAGCCCTCAGATAGGGTCGGGGGCCAACGTCCTGACTTTC	CASSPQIGSGANVLTF
TRBV6-1	many	TRBJ1-1	NA	TGTGCCAGCATAGGACGAAATAGGGCTGAAGCTTTCTTT	CASIGRNRAEAFF
TRBV20-1	NA	TRBJ2-7	NA	TGCAGTGCTAGAGATGGGGGGGACCCAGGGGAGGAGCAGTACTTC	CSARDGGDPGEEQYF
TRBV9	NA	TRBJ1-2	TRBD1	TGTGCCAGCAGCACTCAGGGGGCGAACGTCGGTGGCTACACCTTC	CASSTQGANVGGYTF
TRBV5-1	few	TRBJ2-1	NA	TGCGCCAGCAGCAGGTCGGGCTACAATGAGCAGTTCTTC	CASSRSGYNEQFF
TRBV9	few	TRBJ2-1	NA	TGTGCCAGCAGCGTAGGGGTCCTAGAGAACTACAATGAGCAGTTCTTC	CASSVGVLENYNEQFF
TRBV15	few	TRBJ2-3	NA	TGTGCCACCTCTTCCACAGATACGCAGTATTTT	CATSSTDTQYF
TRBV7-2	few	TRBJ2-1	NA	TGTGCCAGCAGCTTAGTGGATAGCGCCTACAATGAGCAGTTCTTC	CASSLVDSAYNEQFF
TRBV30	NA	TRBJ2-1	NA	TGTGCCTGCTGGGACGGAGACAATGAGCAGTTCTTC	CACWDGDNEQFF
TRBV10-3	NA	TRBJ2-1	TRBD2	TGTGCCATCAGTGAGGGAGGGAGGGACTCCTACAATGAGCAGTTCTTC	CAISEGGRDSYNEQFF
TRBV12-3/TRBV12-4	NA	TRBJ2-7	TRBD1	TGTGCCAGCAGTTCGCGGACAGGGGGCATCTACGAGCAGTACTTC	CASSSRTGGIYEQYF
TRBV6-1	few	TRBJ2-5	TRBD2	TGTGCCAGCAGTCGACCGGGACTAGCGGGGGGCAAAGAGACCCAGTACTTC	CASSRPGLAGGKETQYF
TRBV5-1	few	TRBJ2-5	NA	TGCGCCAGCAGCTCCAGTGAAACCTTGGTCCAAGAGACCCAGTACTTC	CASSSSETLVQETQYF
TRBV10-2	few	TRBJ1-5	NA	TGCGCCAGCACCCCGAATCAGGGTCAGCCCCAGCATTTT	CASTPNQGQPQHF
TRBV10-3	few	TRBJ2-5	TRBD1	TGTGCCATCAACGCGGACAGGGGGCAAGAGACCCAGTACTTC	CAINADRGQETQYF
TRBV12-3/TRBV12-4	NA	TRBJ2-5	TRBD2	TGTGCCAGCAGTTTAAATCTAGCGGGAGAAGAGACCCAGTACTTC	CASSLNLAGEETQYF
TRBV6-5	few	TRBJ2-7	NA	TGTGCCAGCAGTTACTCGGACAGCCCGGGTAAATTGGTGCAGTACTTC	CASSYSDSPGKLVQYF
TRBV30	few	TRBJ1-2	TRBD1	TGTGCCTGGAGTAAGGGACAGCTCTATGGCTACACCTTC	CAWSKGQLYGYTF
TRBV5-5	NA	TRBJ1-5	NA	TGTGCCAGCAGCTTTACCGTTGGGCGGCATCAGCCCCAGCATTTT	CASSFTVGRHQPQHF
TRBV7-2	NA	TRBJ2-1	NA	TGTGCCAGCAGCTTAATGCAGGGTTCCGGCAATGAGCAGTTCTTC	CASSLMQGSGNEQFF
TRBV20-1	few	TRBJ2-3	TRBD2	TGCAGTGCTAGAGCCTTAGCGGGAGGGGCAGATACGCAGTATTTT	CSARALAGGADTQYF
TRBV6-1	few	TRBJ2-3	TRBD2	TGTGCCAGCAGCCGTCTACTAGCGGGAGGGCCAGATACGCAGTATTTT	CASSRLLAGGPDTQYF
TRBV9	NA	TRBJ2-7	NA	TGTGCCAGCAGCGCGTACAGGGTAACCTACGAGCAGTACTTC	CASSAYRVTYEQYF
TRBV12-3/TRBV12-4	NA	TRBJ1-1	NA	TGTGCCAGCAGTTTAGCTGGCAGAGTAGGGACTGAAGCTTTCTTT	CASSLAGRVGTEAFF
TRBV12-3/TRBV12-4	few	TRBJ1-5	NA	TGTGCCAGCAGTTTACAGGGCGAACAGCCCCAGCATTTT	CASSLQGEQPQHF
TRBV25-1	few	TRBJ2-1	NA	TGTGCCAGCAGTCCAAGATCCGGGACCCCCTCCTACAATGAGCAGTTCTTC	CASSPRSGTPSYNEQFF
TRBV10-3	few	TRBJ2-3	NA	TGTGCCATCAGTGAGTCGAACGCAGATACGCAGTATTTT	CAISESNADTQYF